The 27 T cell receptor beta chains below were found in one sample sequenced in a study of shared clonotypes between healthy human individuals. The table came from immunoSEQ multiplex PCR; TCRdb's copy has only in-frame clones and leaves some out. Of some 2,400,000 clones in the sample, 95% were seen once. What was sequenced was naive CD4+ T cells sorted from blood. The sample's subset: CD45RA+ positively selected. The source of these receptors is a young man in good health.

A remark on this clone: The sample carries other DNA sequences with the same CDR3. V gene TRBV18 combines with J gene TRBJ2-7, with 7 bases aligning to TRBD1. CDR3 length: 14 amino acids. Unmatched junction bases numbered 8, after V lost 6 bases and J lost 3 bases. The germline V gene has CDR1 KGHSH and CDR2 LQKENI. CDR3 sequence reads: CASSRQGSFYEQYF. The CDR3 nucleotides read TGTGCCAGCTCCCGACAGGGATCCTTCTACGAGCAGTACTTC.

The V gene is TRBV4-3, the J gene TRBJ1-1, with a possible D match to TRBD1 (5 bases). With 5 bases removed from V and 3 bases from J, the gap between germline ends came to 10 bases. This CDR3 comprises 13 residues. Germline V lookup: CDR1 LGHNA, CDR2 YSLEER. CDR3 bases: TGCGCCAGCAGCTCCAGGGATGACACTGAAGCTTTCTTT. Amino acid sequence: CASSSRDDTEAFF.

This chain uses TRBV19 with TRBJ2-1, with TRBD2 identical over 12 bases. V was clipped by 6 bases and J by 4 bases; unmatched bases: 10. Germline CDR1 LNHDA, CDR2 SQIVND (reference sequence). CDR3 length: 17 amino acids. CDR3 protein: CASRVSSGRASYNEQFF. CDR3 DNA: TGTGCCAGTAGGGTCTCTAGCGGGAGGGCCTCTTACAATGAGCAGTTCTTC.

This chain connects TRBV6-1 to TRBJ1-6; D gene ambiguous. In germline, CDR1 is MNHNS, CDR2 SASEGT. The CDR3 runs to 14 residues. Trimming removed 6 bases at V and 5 bases at J, with 11 bases between. CDR3 protein: CASRTVTDNSPLHF. DNA for the CDR3: TGTGCCAGCAGAACAGTGACGGATAATTCACCCCTCCACTTT.

The chain is built from TRBV4-1 and TRBJ1-2; D perhaps matches TRBD1 (5 bases). This CDR3 region has 16 residues. Germline CDR1 MGHRA, CDR2 YSYEKL. The V gene lost 4 bases and the J gene lost 1 base, with 16 bases spanning the gap. CDR3 bases: TGCGCCAGCAGCCTTCCCTGGGGCACCGATAACTATGGCTACACCTTC. The encoded protein is CASSLPWGTDNYGYTF.

V gene TRBV5-1 combines with J gene TRBJ1-4; a possible D gene is TRBD1 (5 bases). This CDR3 region has 16 residues. V was shortened by 2 bases and J by 5 bases, with 16 bases between the two germline ends. Germline lookup yields CDR1 SGHRS and CDR2 YFSETQ. The CDR3 loop is CASSFGVERGNEKLFF. The CDR3 DNA is TGCGCCAGCAGCTTCGGCGTGGAGAGGGGAAATGAAAAACTGTTTTTT.

The V and J genes are TRBV11-1 and TRBJ1-5, with TRBD1 as a possible D gene (5 bases). Trimming removed 3 bases at V and 2 bases at J, with 11 bases between. The CDR3 contains 15 residues. The germline CDR1 and CDR2 sequences are SGHAT and FQDESV (reference sequence). DNA of the CDR3: TGTGCCAGCAGCTTGGGGGGTGATGGCAATCAGCCCCAGCATTTT. This encodes CASSLGGDGNQPQHF. Drawing the rest from reference TRBV11-1 and TRBJ1-5, the complete variable domain is EAEVAQSPRYKITEKSQAVAFWCDPISGHATLYWYRQILGQGPELLVQFQDESVVDDSQLPKDRFSAERLKGVDSTLKIQPAELGDSAMYLCASSLGGDGNQPQHFGDGTRLSIL.

This rearrangement joins TRBV5-1 to TRBJ2-3; 10 bases agree with TRBD1. Losses at the gene ends were 3 bases for V and 1 base for J; bases not matched to a gene: 5. The CDR3 runs to 16 residues. Germline CDR1 SGHRS, CDR2 YFSETQ. The CDR3 bases are TGCGCCAGCAGCTCAGACAGGGGGCACGGCACAGATACGCAGTATTTT. This codes for CASSSDRGHGTDTQYF.

For this clone: In the same sample, other DNA sequences code for this CDR3. The rearrangement joins TRBV5-1 to TRBJ1-1; tentative D call: TRBD1 (6 bases). V lost 2 bases, J lost 0 bases, and 8 bases lay in between. CDR1 is SGHRS and CDR2 is YFSETQ in the germline V gene. The CDR3 is 14 amino acids. The chain's CDR3 is CASSFTGMNTEAFF. The CDR3 coding sequence is TGCGCCAGCAGCTTCACAGGGATGAACACTGAAGCTTTCTTT. Full variable domain (remainder filled in from reference TRBV5-1 and TRBJ1-1): KAGVTQTPRYLIKTRGQQVTLSCSPISGHRSVSWYQQTPGQGLQFLFEYFSETQRNKGNFPGRFSGRQFSNSRSEMNVSTLELGDSALYLCASSFTGMNTEAFFGQGTRLTVV.

The rearrangement joins TRBV7-2 to TRBJ1-1; no firm D call. Trimming cost V 1 base and J 0 bases, with 9 bases left between them. This CDR3 comprises 15 residues. Germline CDR1 and CDR2: SGHTA and FQGNSA. CDR3: CASSLVSHMNTEAFF. CDR3 nucleotide sequence: TGTGCCAGCAGCTTAGTTAGTCACATGAACACTGAAGCTTTCTTT.

V and J are TRBV12-2 and TRBJ2-2. TRBV12-2 is classified as a pseudogene. The CDR3 is made up of 18 amino acids. The CDR3: CASRLDLGDGLMTGELFF. The DNA of the CDR3 is TGTGCAAGTCGCTTAGATTTGGGGGACGGGTTAATGACCGGGGAGCTGTTTTTT.

The chain recombines TRBV6-5 with TRBJ2-7; maybe TRBD2 (6 bases). Deletions cut 4 bases from V and 3 bases from J, with 16 bases between. This CDR3 spans 15 amino acids. Germline V gene data show CDR1 as MNHEY and CDR2 as SVGAGI. For the CDR3, the DNA is TGTGCCAGCAGTTCCCTCCGGGGGTGGAGCTACGAGCAGTACTTC. This translates into CASSSLRGWSYEQYF.

The rearrangement joins TRBV5-4 to TRBJ1-2, with D uncertain. With 0 bases removed from V and 4 bases from J, the gap between germline ends came to 10 bases. The germline CDR1 and CDR2 sequences are SGHNT and YYREEE (reference sequence). There are 14 residues in the CDR3. The CDR3 here is CASSLASDLYGYTF. The CDR3, as DNA: TGTGCCAGCAGCTTGGCATCCGATCTCTATGGCTACACCTTC.

V gene TRBV11-2 combines with J gene TRBJ1-5; D possibly corresponds to TRBD1 (6 bases). This CDR3 comprises 15 residues. Between the trimmed V and J ends, which lost 5 bases and 5 bases, there was a span of 16 bases. CDR1 and CDR2 from the germline V gene are SGHAT and FQNNGV. The CDR3 spells CASSQNTGGHQPQHF. In DNA form, the CDR3 reads TGTGCCAGCAGCCAGAATACCGGGGGCCATCAGCCCCAGCATTTT.

This clone was recorded only once. The chain is built from TRBV30 and TRBJ2-7, with a weak D call TRBD1 (5 bases). Germline CDR1 reads GTSNPN; CDR2 reads SVGIG (reference sequence). V lost 1 base and J 6 bases, leaving 13 bases between the germline ends. This CDR3 comprises 13 residues. The CDR3 DNA sequence: TGTGCCTGGAGTGACAGGCTGAGGTCCGAGCAGTACTTC. Amino acids: CAWSDRLRSEQYF.

A word on this clone: One junction end disagrees with the germline gene, perhaps due to a read error. The chain joins TRBV11-1 to TRBJ2-7; 10 bases are a match to TRBD1. The CDR3 consists of 16 residues. Germline lookup yields CDR1 SGHAT and CDR2 FQDESV (reference sequence). The CDR3 DNA reads as TGCGCCAGCAGCTCCCCAGGTGGGACAGGGGTCAACGAGCAGTACTTC. Translation gives CASSSPGGTGVNEQYF.

For this clone: This is likely a read error, given that the CDR3 carries no conserved phenylalanine or tryptophan at its end. The DNA is omitted, as the CDR3 cannot be located on it reliably, and the CDR3 follows TCRdb's listing. The J gene is TRBJ1-6, the V gene TRBV21-1; the table's D gene call, TRBD1, was not cross checked with the DNA. TRBV21-1 is listed as a pseudogene. With termini counted, the CDR3 has 16 amino acids. CDR3 sequence: CASSSRPGPVVILELG.

The CDR3 here is CASSIAFSGPYGYTF. The CDR3 nucleotides are TGTGCCAGTAGTATAGCTTTCTCAGGGCCCTATGGCTACACCTTC. The chain joins TRBV19 to TRBJ1-2; the D gene is possibly TRBD1 (5 bases). The CDR3 has 15 residues. V lost 1 base, J lost 4 bases, and 13 bases lay in between. Germline values: CDR1 LNHDA, CDR2 SQIVND (reference sequence).

J is TRBJ2-3 and V is TRBV7-2; possibly TRBD1 or TRBD2 for D (5 bases each). The CDR3 is 14 amino acids. In germline, CDR1 is SGHTA, CDR2 FQGNSA. V was pared by 2 bases and J by 4 bases, with 10 bases between. The CDR3 spells CASSLWGFPDTQYF. In DNA form, the CDR3 reads TGTGCCAGCAGCTTATGGGGGTTCCCAGATACGCAGTATTTT.

This chain connects TRBV2 to TRBJ2-7; D is undetermined. This CDR3 is 13 amino acids long. Germline values: CDR1 SNHLY, CDR2 FYNNEI. The germline V and J ends were trimmed by 7 bases and 3 bases, with 13 bases remaining between them. Here the CDR3 reads CASMKVWGYEQYF. CDR3 bases: TGTGCCAGCATGAAGGTTTGGGGCTACGAGCAGTACTTC.

The chain has TRBV18 and TRBJ2-3, with D perhaps TRBD1 or TRBD2 (6 bases each). The germline V and J ends were trimmed by 5 bases and 3 bases, with 12 bases remaining between them. Germline V lookup: CDR1 KGHSH, CDR2 LQKENI. The CDR3 has 14 amino acids. CDR3: CASSSRGGTDTQYF. The CDR3 DNA sequence: TGTGCCAGCTCATCCCGAGGGGGGACAGATACGCAGTATTTT.

This rearrangement joins TRBV28 to TRBJ1-1; possibly TRBD1 for D (6 bases). Trimming shortened V by 7 bases and J by 11 bases, and 20 bases separated the two germline ends. The CDR3 length is 13 residues. Germline V gene data show CDR1 as MDHEN and CDR2 as SYDVKM. CDR3 in amino acids: CASTLNSGRGAFF. In nucleotides, the CDR3 is TGTGCCAGCACCCTGAACTCAGGGAGGGGGGCTTTCTTT.

The rearrangement uses TRBV18 and TRBJ2-2; TRBD1 matches 9 bases. There are 16 residues in the CDR3. The junction had 3 bases not matched to a gene; V was cut back by 4 bases and J by 0 bases. Germline CDR1 and CDR2: KGHSH and LQKENI. The DNA of the CDR3 is TGTGCCAGCTCACTACAGGGGGCGACGAACACCGGGGAGCTGTTTTTT. Its protein product is CASSLQGATNTGELFF.

V is TRBV27 and J is TRBJ1-2, with a possible D match to TRBD1 (5 bases). The CDR3 spans 15 residues. The germline CDR1 and CDR2 sequences are MNHEY and SMNVEV (reference sequence). Trimming pared 3 bases from V and 2 bases from J, leaving 13 bases between. This CDR3 is CASSFGGQANYGYTF. In DNA, the CDR3 is TGTGCCAGCAGTTTCGGCGGACAAGCGAACTATGGCTACACCTTC.

J is TRBJ2-5 and V is TRBV29-1, with D tentatively TRBD2 (6 bases). The CDR3 is 14 residues long. Trimming took off 8 bases at V and 5 bases at J, with 21 bases between the two ends. Germline V CDR1 and CDR2: SQVTM, ANQGSEA. CDR3 DNA: TGCAGCCATGGGTCGGGAGCCGCCCACGAGACCCAGTACTTC. Protein: CSHGSGAAHETQYF. Full variable domain (missing parts from reference TRBV29-1 and TRBJ2-5): SAVISQKPSRDICQRGTSLTIQCQVDSQVTMMFWYRQQPGQSLTLIATANQGSEATYESGFVIDKFPISRPNLTFSTLTVSNMSPEDSSIYLCSHGSGAAHETQYFGPGTRLLVL.

The chain links TRBV18 to TRBJ2-7, with 9 bases aligning to TRBD1. Germline V lookup: CDR1 KGHSH, CDR2 LQKENI. Trimming removed 5 bases from V and 7 bases from J; junction bases left unmatched: 12. The CDR3 spans 15 residues. CDR3 loop: CASSSAGTGSMEQYF. The CDR3 DNA is TGTGCCAGCTCATCAGCCGGGACAGGGAGTATGGAGCAGTACTTC. The complete variable domain, with remaining parts taken from reference TRBV18 and TRBJ2-7, reads NAGVMQNPRHLVRRRGQEARLRCSPMKGHSHVYWYRQLPEEGLKFMVYLQKENIIDESGMPKERFSAEFPKEGPSILRIQQVVRGDSAAYFCASSSAGTGSMEQYFGPGTRLTVT.

V gene TRBV29-1 combines with J gene TRBJ1-2; D gene uncertain. Trimming removed 3 bases at V and 8 bases at J, with 10 bases between. This CDR3 has 11 amino acids. CDR1 SQVTM and CDR2 ANQGSEA come from the germline V gene. The DNA of the CDR3 is TGCAGCGTTGAGGATTTGAAGGGCTACACCTTC. It encodes CSVEDLKGYTF. The full variable domain, its missing parts supplied by reference TRBV29-1 and TRBJ1-2, is SAVISQKPSRDICQRGTSLTIQCQVDSQVTMMFWYRQQPGQSLTLIATANQGSEATYESGFVIDKFPISRPNLTFSTLTVSNMSPEDSSIYLCSVEDLKGYTFGSGTRLTVV.